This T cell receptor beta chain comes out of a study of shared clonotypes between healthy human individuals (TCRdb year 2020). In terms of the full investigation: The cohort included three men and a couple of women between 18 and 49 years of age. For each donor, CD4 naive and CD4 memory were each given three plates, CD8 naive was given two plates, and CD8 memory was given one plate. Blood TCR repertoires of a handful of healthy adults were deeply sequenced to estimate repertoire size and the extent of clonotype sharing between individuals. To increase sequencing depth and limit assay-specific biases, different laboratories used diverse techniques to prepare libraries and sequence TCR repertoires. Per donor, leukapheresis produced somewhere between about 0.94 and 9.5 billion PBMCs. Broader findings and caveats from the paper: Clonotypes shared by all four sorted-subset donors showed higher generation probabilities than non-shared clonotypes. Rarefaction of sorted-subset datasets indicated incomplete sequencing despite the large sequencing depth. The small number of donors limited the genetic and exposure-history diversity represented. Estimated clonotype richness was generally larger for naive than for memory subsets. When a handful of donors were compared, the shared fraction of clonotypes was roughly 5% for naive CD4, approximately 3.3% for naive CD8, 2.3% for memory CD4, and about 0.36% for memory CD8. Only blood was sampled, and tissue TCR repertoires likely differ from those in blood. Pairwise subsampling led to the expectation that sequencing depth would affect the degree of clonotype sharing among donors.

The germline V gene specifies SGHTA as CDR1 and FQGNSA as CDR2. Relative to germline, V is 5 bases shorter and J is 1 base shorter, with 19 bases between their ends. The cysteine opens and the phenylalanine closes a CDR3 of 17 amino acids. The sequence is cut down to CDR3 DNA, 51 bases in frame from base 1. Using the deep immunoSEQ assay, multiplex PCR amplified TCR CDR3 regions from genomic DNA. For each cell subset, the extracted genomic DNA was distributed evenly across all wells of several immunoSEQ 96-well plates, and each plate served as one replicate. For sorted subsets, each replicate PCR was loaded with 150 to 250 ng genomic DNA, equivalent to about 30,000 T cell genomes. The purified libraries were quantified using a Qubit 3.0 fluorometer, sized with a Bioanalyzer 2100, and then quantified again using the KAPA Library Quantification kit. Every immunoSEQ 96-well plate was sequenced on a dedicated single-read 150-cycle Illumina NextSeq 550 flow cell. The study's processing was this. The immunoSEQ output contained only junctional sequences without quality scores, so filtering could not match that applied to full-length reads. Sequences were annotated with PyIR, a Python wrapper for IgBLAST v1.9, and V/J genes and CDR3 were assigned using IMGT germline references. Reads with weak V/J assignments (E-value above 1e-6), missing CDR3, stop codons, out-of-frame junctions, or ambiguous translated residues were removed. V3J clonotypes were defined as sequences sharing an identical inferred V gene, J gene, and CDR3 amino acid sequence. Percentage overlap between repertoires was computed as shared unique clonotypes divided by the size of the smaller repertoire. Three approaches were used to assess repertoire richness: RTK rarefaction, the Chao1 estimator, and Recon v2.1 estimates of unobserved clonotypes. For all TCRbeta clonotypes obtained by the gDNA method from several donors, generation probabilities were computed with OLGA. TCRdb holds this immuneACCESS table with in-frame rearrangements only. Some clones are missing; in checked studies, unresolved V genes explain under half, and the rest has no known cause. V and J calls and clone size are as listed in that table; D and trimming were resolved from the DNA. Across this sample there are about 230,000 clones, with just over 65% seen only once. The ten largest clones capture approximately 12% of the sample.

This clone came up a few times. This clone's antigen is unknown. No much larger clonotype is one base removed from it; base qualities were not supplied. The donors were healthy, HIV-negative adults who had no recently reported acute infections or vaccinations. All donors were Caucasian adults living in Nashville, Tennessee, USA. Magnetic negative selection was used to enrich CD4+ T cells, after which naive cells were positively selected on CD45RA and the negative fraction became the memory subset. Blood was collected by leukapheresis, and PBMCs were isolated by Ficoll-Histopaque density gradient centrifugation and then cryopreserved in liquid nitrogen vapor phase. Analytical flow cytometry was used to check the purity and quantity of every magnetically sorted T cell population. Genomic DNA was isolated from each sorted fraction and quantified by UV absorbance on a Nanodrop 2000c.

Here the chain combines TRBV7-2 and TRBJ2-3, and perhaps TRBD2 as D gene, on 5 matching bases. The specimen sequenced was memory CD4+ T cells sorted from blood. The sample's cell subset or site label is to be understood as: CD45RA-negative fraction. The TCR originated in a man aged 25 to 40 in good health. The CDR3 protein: CASSRDVASSGTDTQYF. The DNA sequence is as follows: TGTGCCAGCAGCCGAGATGTGGCTAGTAGCGGCACAGATACGCAGTATTTT.